This entry lists 27 T cell receptor beta chains sequenced from one sample in a study of cytomegalovirus exposure and HLA in healthy donors. The PCR had 60 Vbeta and 13 Jbeta primers. The data were produced by immunoSEQ multiplex PCR, yet TCRdb's version contains in-frame clones alone and is incomplete. This table holds tens of thousands of clones, around 84% found once. The sequencing input was PBMCs. These receptors were obtained from a male donor in good health and CMV-seronegative.

Here the CDR3 DNA reads TGTGCCAGCAGCCAAACTACCAACTCCTACGAGCAGTACTTC. It yields the protein CASSQTTNSYEQYF. The gene calls are TRBV5-4 and TRBJ2-7, with D unclear. The CDR3 extends over 14 amino acids. V was pared by 4 bases and J by 0 bases, with 11 bases between. CDR1 and CDR2 from the germline V gene are SGHNT and YYREEE (reference sequence).

This clone was seen once. The gene calls are TRBV2 and TRBJ1-6; D is possibly TRBD1 (6 bases). The V gene's germline CDR1 is SNHLY and CDR2 FYNNEI. V was trimmed by 4 bases and J by 9 bases, leaving 16 bases between them. The CDR3 runs to 15 residues. The CDR3 reads CASSAGGNRVSPLHF. In DNA form, the CDR3 reads TGTGCCAGCAGTGCAGGCGGTAACAGGGTTTCACCCCTCCACTTT.

The rearrangement uses TRBV28 and TRBJ1-1; 8 bases map to TRBD1. From germline, CDR1 is MDHEN and CDR2 SYDVKM. The V gene end was trimmed by 2 bases and the J gene end by 4 bases; junction bases not matched to a gene: 0. This CDR3 is 13 amino acids long. The CDR3 sequence: CASSLTGGTEAFF. The CDR3 DNA follows: TGTGCCAGCAGTTTAACAGGGGGCACTGAAGCTTTCTTT.

This chain links TRBV5-1 with TRBJ2-3, with a tentative D call TRBD1 (5 bases). CDR1 is SGHRS and CDR2 is YFSETQ in the germline V gene. V lost 0 bases and J 2 bases, leaving 10 bases between the germline ends. The CDR3 has 15 amino acids. The CDR3, as DNA: TGCGCCAGCAGCTTGGAGGGGCGTTCCACAGATACGCAGTATTTT. It translates to CASSLEGRSTDTQYF.

In this sample, this clone turned up once. The gene calls are TRBV4-3 and TRBJ2-7; D may be TRBD2 (5 bases). V lost 0 bases to trimming and J lost 3 bases, with 12 bases between them. There are 15 residues in the CDR3. Germline V gene data show CDR1 as LGHNA and CDR2 as YSLEER. The CDR3: CASSQDTGVGYEQYF. In DNA form, the CDR3 reads TGCGCCAGCAGCCAAGATACCGGGGTGGGCTACGAGCAGTACTTC.

The genes are TRBV29-1 and TRBJ1-5; 11 bases map to TRBD1. Germline V gives CDR1 SQVTM, CDR2 ANQGSEA. Trimming cost V 7 bases and J 9 bases; bases outside gene matches: 8. This CDR3 is 13 amino acids long. CDR3 bases: TGCAGCGCCGGAGGGACAGGGGGTTCGCCCCAGCATTTT. Amino acid sequence: CSAGGTGGSPQHF.

The genes are TRBV19 and TRBJ2-1, with D perhaps TRBD1 (5 bases). The CDR3 has 15 residues. Trimming cost V 4 bases and J 2 bases, with 12 bases left between them. Looked up from germline, CDR1 is LNHDA and CDR2 is SQIVND (reference sequence). This CDR3 reads CASSTMTVTYNEQFF. The CDR3 nucleotides are TGTGCCAGTAGTACAATGACAGTTACCTACAATGAGCAGTTCTTC.

The chain couples TRBV13 to TRBJ2-7, with D hard to call. Germline CDR1 reads PRHDT; CDR2 reads FYEKMQ (reference sequence). The CDR3 runs 13 residues. Trimming pared 0 bases from V and 6 bases from J, leaving 9 bases between. This CDR3 reads CASSLGADGEQYF. CDR3 sequence (DNA): TGTGCCAGCAGCTTAGGGGCTGATGGCGAGCAGTACTTC.

The chain is built from TRBV19 and TRBJ1-2, with 7 bases fitting TRBD1. Germline CDR1 reads LNHDA; CDR2 reads SQIVND (reference sequence). The CDR3 is 15 amino acids. V gave up 4 bases and J gave up 4 bases; unmatched junction bases: 9. The CDR3 sequence is CASSTTDRDSYGYTF. The CDR3 nucleotides are TGTGCCAGTAGTACCACAGACAGGGACTCCTATGGCTACACCTTC.

This chain joins TRBV9 and TRBJ2-7, with 9 bases matching TRBD1. Looked up from germline, CDR1 is SGDLS and CDR2 is YYNGEE. The CDR3 runs 13 residues. V gave up 3 bases and J gave up 4 bases; unmatched junction bases: 2. The CDR3 loop is CASSATGGYEQYF. CDR3 nucleotides: TGTGCCAGCAGCGCGACAGGGGGGTACGAGCAGTACTTC.

This clone came up once. V gene TRBV2 combines with J gene TRBJ2-7, with D unclear. Per the germline V gene, CDR1 is SNHLY and CDR2 is FYNNEI. This CDR3 comprises 15 residues. The V gene lost 0 bases and the J gene lost 6 bases, with 15 bases spanning the gap. The CDR3 loop is CASSEAIPTLIEQYF. The CDR3 bases are TGTGCCAGCAGTGAAGCGATCCCCACTCTTATCGAGCAGTACTTC.

This chain uses TRBV14 with TRBJ2-5; 8 bases are shared with TRBD2. The J call is doubtful: the DNA matches TRBJ2-7 better. Germline CDR1 SGHDN, CDR2 FVKESK. The CDR3 totals 13 residues. Here the CDR3 DNA reads TGTGCCAGCAGCTTTGGGACTAGAGGCGAGCAGTACTTC. Amino acids: CASSFGTRGEQYF.

This clone was counted once. CDR3 in amino acids: CASSQDASGVSGANVLTF. In DNA form, the CDR3 reads TGCGCCAGCAGCCAAGATGCTAGCGGGGTTTCTGGGGCCAACGTCCTGACTTTC. The gene calls are TRBV4-3 and TRBJ2-6; TRBD2 agrees at 9 bases. The CDR3 has 18 residues. After removal of 0 bases from V and 1 base from J, the junction contained 4 bases not matched to a gene. Germline V lookup: CDR1 LGHNA, CDR2 YSLEER.

This chain uses TRBV5-1 with TRBJ1-2, with TRBD1 matching 8 bases. Trimming at V came to 4 bases and at J to 2 bases, leaving 10 bases not matched to a gene. CDR1 is SGHRS and CDR2 is YFSETQ in the germline V gene. The CDR3 totals 16 residues. DNA for the CDR3: TGCGCCAGCAGCCCCTTGTGGCCAGGGGGCAACTATGGCTACACCTTC. This encodes CASSPLWPGGNYGYTF.

The CDR3 reads CASSLPGGTEAFF. CDR3 DNA: TGTGCCAGCAGCTTACCAGGGGGCACTGAAGCTTTCTTT. This chain uses TRBV7-9 with TRBJ1-1; 7 nucleotides align to TRBD1. CDR3 length: 13 residues. V shed 2 bases and J 4 bases; nucleotides not matched to a gene: 1. Germline loops: CDR1 SEHNR, CDR2 FQNEAQ (reference sequence).

This rearrangement joins TRBV9 to TRBJ1-1; D call uncertain. This CDR3 has 14 amino acids. Per the germline V gene, CDR1 is SGDLS and CDR2 is YYNGEE. V dropped 2 bases and J dropped 5 bases, with 13 bases sitting between them. The DNA for the CDR3 is TGTGCCAGCAGCGTCGGAAAAGGAGGGACTGAAGCTTTCTTT. As protein: CASSVGKGGTEAFF.

The chain employs TRBV18 and TRBJ2-7, with D possibly TRBD2 on 6 matching bases. The CDR3 runs 15 residues. Germline V CDR1 and CDR2: KGHSH, LQKENI. Deletions cut 3 bases from V and 2 bases from J, with 14 bases between. The DNA of the CDR3 is TGTGCCAGCTCACCCCGGGAGACGGTCGCCTACGAGCAGTACTTC. Protein: CASSPRETVAYEQYF.

DNA of the CDR3: TGCGCCAGCAGCCAAGACACAGGAGCTGGAAACACCATATATTTT. It yields the protein CASSQDTGAGNTIYF. The chain couples TRBV4-3 to TRBJ1-3, with a weak D call TRBD1 (5 bases). Between the trimmed V and J ends, which lost 0 bases and 2 bases, there was a span of 8 bases. The CDR3 covers 15 residues. Germline V gene sequence: CDR1 LGHNA, CDR2 YSLEER.

The rearrangement joins TRBV6-4 to TRBJ1-5, with D uncertain. V was shortened by 7 bases and J by 3 bases, with 13 bases between the two germline ends. This CDR3 contains 14 residues. In germline, CDR1 is MRHNA, CDR2 SNTAGT. The CDR3 loop is CASKARMPNQPQHF. CDR3 nucleotide sequence: TGTGCCAGCAAAGCCAGGATGCCCAATCAGCCCCAGCATTTT.

This chain links TRBV5-1 with TRBJ2-5; 8 bases fit TRBD2. This CDR3 region has 16 residues. CDR1 SGHRS and CDR2 YFSETQ come from the germline V gene. The V gene end was trimmed by 0 bases and the J gene end by 5 bases; junction bases not matched to a gene: 9. CDR3: CASSLGPGGLRETQYF. In nucleotides, the CDR3 is TGCGCCAGCAGCTTGGGCCCGGGGGGGCTGCGGGAGACCCAGTACTTC.

The sample holds one count of this clone. This chain links TRBV30 with TRBJ1-1; 7 nucleotides line up with TRBD1. Germline values: CDR1 GTSNPN, CDR2 SVGIG (reference sequence). The length of the CDR3 is 15 residues. V lost 1 base and J lost 0; bases outside the gene matches: 5. The CDR3 region is CAWSAKTGLNTEAFF. The CDR3 coding sequence is TGTGCCTGGAGTGCGAAGACAGGGTTGAACACTGAAGCTTTCTTT.

The rearrangement joins TRBV6-1 to TRBJ2-2, with 7 bases that match TRBD1. V lost 0 bases to trimming and J lost 2 bases; unmatched junction nucleotides: 9. In germline, CDR1 is MNHNS, CDR2 SASEGT. The CDR3 consists of 18 residues. The CDR3 bases are TGTGCCAGCAGTGAAGCGCTAGGGGCAGGGGGAAACACCGGGGAGCTGTTTTTT. Translated, it gives CASSEALGAGGNTGELFF.

This clone was detected a few times. The chain uses TRBV9 and TRBJ2-3; TRBD2 agrees at 7 bases. The CDR3 has 15 amino acids. In germline, CDR1 is SGDLS, CDR2 YYNGEE. Trimming at V came to 4 bases and at J to 4 bases, leaving 9 bases not matched to a gene. For the CDR3, the DNA is TGTGCCAGCAGCCCTTTGGCGGGGGACGCAGATACGCAGTATTTT. It encodes CASSPLAGDADTQYF. The full variable domain, rest sourced from reference TRBV9 and TRBJ2-3, is DSGVTQTPKHLITATGQRVTLRCSPRSGDLSVYWYQQSLDQGLQFLIQYYNGEERAKGNILERFSAQQFPDLHSELNLSSLELGDSALYFCASSPLAGDADTQYFGPGTRLTVL.

This chain links TRBV10-3 with TRBJ2-3, with 8 bases that match TRBD1. Germline-derived CDR1 and CDR2 are ENHRY and SYGVKD. CDR3 length: 15 residues. The V and J ends lost 6 bases and 1 base, in that order; junction bases with no gene match: 6. The CDR3 bases are TGTGCCATCAGCGCTAAGACAGGGGGCACAGATACGCAGTATTTT. Protein sequence: CAISAKTGGTDTQYF.

The rearrangement joins TRBV14 to TRBJ2-5, with D unresolved. The DNA matches TRBJ2-7 better at its end, which makes the J call doubtful. CDR1 is SGHDN, CDR2 FVKESK, per germline. This CDR3 is built from 12 residues. In DNA form, the CDR3 reads TGTGCCAGCAGCCAATATCAGAGCGAGCAGTACTTC. Amino acids: CASSQYQSEQYF.

This clone is medium-sized by share. The chain carries TRBV10-1 and TRBJ2-7; 12 nucleotides align to TRBD2. The germline V gene encodes CDR1 WNHNN and CDR2 SYGVQD (reference sequence). V lost 6 bases, J lost 4 bases, and 4 bases stayed unmatched. The CDR3 length is 14 residues. In DNA, the CDR3 is TGCGCCAGCAGCGCTAGCGGGGGGGCTTACGAGCAGTACTTC. Translating gives CASSASGGAYEQYF.

This clone was counted only a few times. The V call is TRBV6-6, the J call TRBJ2-4, with D possibly matching TRBD1 (6 bases). The CDR3 loop spans 11 amino acids. V was cut by 2 bases and J by 12 bases, with 8 bases left in between. The germline gives CDR1 MNHNY, CDR2 SVGAGI (reference sequence). DNA of the CDR3: TGTGCCAGCAGTTACGTGGACAGTCAGTACTTC. Amino acids: CASSYVDSQYF.